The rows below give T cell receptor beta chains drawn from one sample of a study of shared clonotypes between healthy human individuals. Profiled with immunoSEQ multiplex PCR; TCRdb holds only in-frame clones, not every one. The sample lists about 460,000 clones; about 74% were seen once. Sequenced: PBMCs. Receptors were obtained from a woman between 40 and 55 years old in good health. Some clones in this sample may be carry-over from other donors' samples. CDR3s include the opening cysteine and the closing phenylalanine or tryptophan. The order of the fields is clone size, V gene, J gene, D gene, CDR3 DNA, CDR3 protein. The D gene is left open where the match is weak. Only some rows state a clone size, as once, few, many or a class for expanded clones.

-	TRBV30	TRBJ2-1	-	TGTGCCGGGTCTAGGGATATTCGGAATGAGCAGTTCTTC	CAGSRDIRNEQFF
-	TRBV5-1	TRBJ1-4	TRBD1	TGCGCCAGCAGCGGCAGGGGGGATGAAAAACTGTTTTTT	CASSGRGDEKLFF
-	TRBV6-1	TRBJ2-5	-	TGTGCCAGCAGCGAACTTGGGACGGTTCAAGAGACCCAGTACTTC	CASSELGTVQETQYF
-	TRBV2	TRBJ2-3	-	TGTGCCAGCAGTCCCCAGACAGCAGATACGCAGTATTTT	CASSPQTADTQYF
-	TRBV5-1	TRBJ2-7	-	TGCGCCAGCAGCTTGCAATACATAGGGGGCGAGCAGTACTTC	CASSLQYIGGEQYF
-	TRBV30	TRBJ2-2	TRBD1	TGTGCCTGGCGGAACAGGGGTACCGGGGAGCTGTTTTTT	CAWRNRGTGELFF
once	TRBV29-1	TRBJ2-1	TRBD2	TGCAGCGTTAGGACTAGCGGGAAAGGGTGGAAGTTCTTC	CSVRTSGKGWKFF
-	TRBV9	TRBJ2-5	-	TGTGCCAGCAGCGTATCAGGGCAAGAGACCCAGTACTTC	CASSVSGQETQYF
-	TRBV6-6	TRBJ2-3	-	TGTGCCAGCAGTTACTCGAGGGATACGCAGTATTTT	CASSYSRDTQYF
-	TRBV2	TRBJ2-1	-	TGTGCCAGCAGCGACAAAGAGTTCGACAATGAGCAGTTCTTC	CASSDKEFDNEQFF